This passage covers 20 T cell receptor beta chains from one sample sequenced in a study of glioma-infiltrating T cells after dendritic cell vaccination. As to time point: after dendritic cell vaccination, including at tumor progression/relapse. Profiling relied on immunoSEQ multiplex PCR, and the TCRdb table lists in-frame clones only, not all of them. Here the sample spans about 76,000 clones, around 86% being singletons. The sequences come from blood, collected after dendritic cell vaccination. The receptors stem from a human donor with glioblastoma.

This rearrangement joins TRBV18 to TRBJ1-5, with 8 positions matching TRBD1. V shed 3 bases and J 2 bases; nucleotides not matched to a gene: 3. CDR1 KGHSH and CDR2 LQKENI come from the germline V gene. This CDR3 is built from 15 residues. CDR3 sequence reads: CASSPETGGNQPQHF. CDR3 DNA: TGTGCCAGCTCACCGGAGACAGGGGGCAATCAGCCCCAGCATTTT.

This chain uses TRBV9 with TRBJ1-3, with 7 bases aligning to TRBD1. Per germline, CDR1 SGDLS and CDR2 YYNGEE. The CDR3 loop spans 16 amino acids. The J segment lost 3 bases and the V segment lost 2 bases, leaving 8 bases of the junction unmatched. CDR3 nucleotides: TGTGCCAGCAGCGTCAGGCAGGGGGGAAGTGGAAACACCATATATTTT. Translating gives CASSVRQGGSGNTIYF.

The V and J genes are TRBV30 and TRBJ2-3; 8 bases line up with TRBD2. The CDR3 contains 16 residues. The ends lost 1 base at V and 2 bases at J; junction bases unmatched: 8. Germline CDR1 GTSNPN, CDR2 SVGIG (reference sequence). In DNA form, the CDR3 reads TGTGCCTGGAGTGAAAACCCTAGCGGGTACACAGATACGCAGTATTTT. Translated: CAWSENPSGYTDTQYF.

The chain employs TRBV10-3 and TRBJ2-1; 12 nucleotides align to TRBD2. Germline-derived CDR1 and CDR2 are ENHRY and SYGVKD. With V trimmed by 11 bases and J by 2 bases, 4 bases remained unmatched. This CDR3 contains 14 residues. CDR3 coding DNA: TGTGCCGCCGGGACTAGCGGGCCCTACAATGAGCAGTTCTTC. Amino acids: CAAGTSGPYNEQFF.

This clone came up once. V is TRBV11-1 and J is TRBJ2-1; 9 positions match TRBD1. Germline V gene data show CDR1 as SGHAT and CDR2 as FQDESV (reference sequence). The V segment lost 5 bases and the J segment 4 bases; nucleotides outside the gene matches: 6. There are 15 residues in the CDR3. CDR3 DNA: TGTGCCAGCAGCACAGGGGGCCCAATTTACAATGAGCAGTTCTTC. Translating gives CASSTGGPIYNEQFF.

The chain recombines TRBV6-5 with TRBJ2-5; TRBD1 agrees at 8 bases. TRBJ2-7 matches the DNA end more closely, so the J call is doubtful. Per germline, CDR1 MNHEY and CDR2 SVGAGI. CDR3 length equals 13 residues. Here the CDR3 DNA reads TGTGCCAGCAGTGCATGGACAGGGTCCGAGCAGTACTTC. This translates into CASSAWTGSEQYF.

The chain carries TRBV5-4 and TRBJ2-3; D is perhaps TRBD2 (5 bases). V lost 3 bases to trimming and J lost 3 bases, with 20 bases between them. From germline, CDR1 is SGHNT and CDR2 YYREEE (reference sequence). This CDR3 is 17 amino acids long. DNA of the CDR3: TGTGCCAGCAGCTCGCGCTTAGCGTCCGCCGGAACAGATACGCAGTATTTT. It specifies CASSSRLASAGTDTQYF.

The V call is TRBV7-2, the J call TRBJ2-7; 7 nucleotides align to TRBD1. From germline, CDR1 is SGHTA and CDR2 FQGNSA. The CDR3 loop spans 15 amino acids. V lost 2 bases and J lost 0; bases outside the gene matches: 4. CDR3 in amino acids: CASSLQGVSSYEQYF. In DNA, the CDR3 is TGTGCCAGCAGCTTACAGGGGGTGAGCTCCTACGAGCAGTACTTC.

This clone was recorded once. This sequence joins TRBV6-1 and TRBJ2-7; D is uncertain. The CDR3 runs to 11 residues. Germline-derived CDR1 and CDR2 are MNHNS and SASEGT. The V end was cut by 2 bases, the J end by 5 bases, with 4 bases between. The DNA of the CDR3 is TGTGCCAGCAGTGAACTTAACGAGCAGTACTTC. Translation gives CASSELNEQYF.

This chain links TRBV7-2 with TRBJ2-2; a weak D match, TRBD1 (5 bases). Trimming removed 5 bases from V and 4 bases from J, with 17 bases in between. Per germline, CDR1 SGHTA and CDR2 FQGNSA. The CDR3 runs 16 residues. CDR3 bases: TGTGCCAGCAGCATAAAAGGGGCGTCGGGCACCGGGGAGCTGTTTTTT. Translated: CASSIKGASGTGELFF.

A single count supports this clone. The chain has TRBV25-1 and TRBJ1-5, with D possibly matching TRBD1 (5 bases). From germline, CDR1 is MGHDK and CDR2 SYGVNS. V lost 1 base, J lost 4 bases, and 8 bases lay in between. The CDR3 covers 14 residues. The DNA for the CDR3 is TGTGCCAGCAGTGAATTGGGGGGGAATCAGCCCCAGCATTTT. It translates to CASSELGGNQPQHF. The variable domain in full, with the rest retrieved from reference TRBV25-1 and TRBJ1-5, is EADIYQTPRYLVIGTGKKITLECSQTMGHDKMYWYQQDPGMELHLIHYSYGVNSTEKGDLSSESTVSRIRTEHFPLTLESARPSHTSQYLCASSELGGNQPQHFGDGTRLSIL.

V gene TRBV5-1 combines with J gene TRBJ1-2, with 8 bases lining up with TRBD1. The J segment lost 13 bases and the V segment lost 0 bases, leaving 5 bases of the junction unmatched. Germline V gives CDR1 SGHRS, CDR2 YFSETQ. The CDR3 spans 12 residues. CDR3: CASSLDKGQVTF. The CDR3 bases are TGCGCCAGCAGCTTGGACAAGGGACAGGTCACCTTC.

The rearrangement joins TRBV5-6 to TRBJ2-1; weak D call: TRBD1 (5 bases). Looked up from germline, CDR1 is SGHDT and CDR2 is YYEEEE. Trimming shortened V by 8 bases and J by 4 bases, and 16 bases separated the two germline ends. The CDR3 sequence is 14 residues long. The CDR3 is CASHRGRAYNEQFF. Here the CDR3 DNA reads TGTGCCAGTCATAGGGGCAGGGCTTACAATGAGCAGTTCTTC.

About this clone: Other DNA sequences in this specimen translate into the identical CDR3. This chain links TRBV5-1 with TRBJ1-2; TRBD1 matches at 9 bases. Trimming took 4 bases from V and 8 from J; bases not matched to a gene: 15. Germline V lookup: CDR1 SGHRS, CDR2 YFSETQ. The CDR3 consists of 16 residues. DNA for the CDR3: TGCGCCAGCAGCGTCTTAAACAGGGGGCAAGGGTACGGCTACACCTTC. Protein sequence: CASSVLNRGQGYGYTF.

The genes are TRBV18 and TRBJ2-7; 10 bases agree with TRBD1. J lost 2 bases, V lost 6 bases, and 4 bases had no gene match. The CDR3 is 14 residues long. Germline CDR1 is KGHSH and CDR2 is LQKENI. CDR3: CASSPDRGTYEQYF. CDR3 bases: TGTGCCAGCTCTCCGGACAGGGGGACCTACGAGCAGTACTTC.

V usage is TRBV4-2 and J usage is TRBJ2-3, with 11 bases identical to TRBD2. Trimming at V came to 4 bases and at J to 7 bases, leaving 19 bases not matched to a gene. The CDR3 runs to 19 residues. CDR1 and CDR2 (germline): LGHNA, YNFKEQ. CDR3: CASSPKPDGLAGIENTQYF. For the CDR3, the DNA is TGTGCCAGCAGCCCCAAGCCGGACGGACTAGCGGGTATAGAAAATACGCAGTATTTT.

V gene TRBV5-1 combines with J gene TRBJ1-5; D is unresolved. The CDR3 sequence is 14 residues long. Trimming shortened V by 0 bases and J by 2 bases, and 6 bases separated the two germline ends. CDR1 SGHRS and CDR2 YFSETQ come from the germline V gene. Here the CDR3 DNA reads TGCGCCAGCAGCTTGGATGGAGGCAATCAGCCCCAGCATTTT. It codes for CASSLDGGNQPQHF.

The sample holds one count of this clone. This chain connects TRBV27 to TRBJ2-7, with 7 bases matching TRBD1. Trimming removed 5 bases from V and 4 bases from J; junction bases left unmatched: 14. Germline CDR1 reads MNHEY; CDR2 reads SMNVEV (reference sequence). The CDR3 totals 16 residues. The CDR3 nucleotides read TGTGCCAGCAGTACCCACACAGGGGTTGTAGGGTACGAGCAGTACTTC. Translation: CASSTHTGVVGYEQYF.

This chain uses TRBV13 with TRBJ1-2; 8 bases fit TRBD1. V was clipped by 5 bases and J by 8 bases; unmatched bases: 10. The CDR3 totals 14 residues. Germline V gene sequence: CDR1 PRHDT, CDR2 FYEKMQ (reference sequence). Written as DNA, the CDR3 is TGTGCCAGCAGCCTACTACAGGGGGATGAGGGCTACACCTTC. As protein: CASSLLQGDEGYTF.

This sequence joins TRBV29-1 and TRBJ2-7; D is possibly TRBD2 (5 bases). This CDR3 is built from 12 residues. The germline CDR1 and CDR2 sequences are SQVTM and ANQGSEA. V dropped 4 bases and J dropped 2 bases, with 9 bases sitting between them. In DNA form, the CDR3 reads TGCAGCGTTGGAAACGGGGCCTACGAGCAGTACTTC. Translated: CSVGNGAYEQYF.